One and the same sample provided the 24 T cell receptor beta chains below, sequenced in a study of blood T cell repertoires in COVID-19. Clones were sequenced by immunoSEQ multiplex PCR, and TCRdb holds only the in-frame ones, with some missing. The sample includes about 69,000 clones, 90% of them seen just once. The sequencing input was peripheral blood. All receptors come from a man between 45 and 60 years old with acute or convalescent COVID-19.

In this sample, this clone turned up once. CDR3 sequence (DNA): TGTGCCAGCAGTCCTGGGAGCAATGAGCAGTTCTTC. Its translation is CASSPGSNEQFF. This chain uses TRBV25-1 with TRBJ2-1, with D possibly matching TRBD2 (5 bases). Per the germline V gene, CDR1 is MGHDK and CDR2 is SYGVNS. The CDR3 length is 12 residues. Trimming took 5 bases from V and 6 from J, leaving 8 bases between them.

The chain employs TRBV19 and TRBJ2-2; 7 bases are shared with TRBD1. Looked up from germline, CDR1 is LNHDA and CDR2 is SQIVND (reference sequence). The CDR3 extends over 16 amino acids. The J segment lost 2 bases and the V segment lost 5 bases, leaving 8 bases of the junction unmatched. The CDR3 DNA is TGTGCCAGTAGTTCCCCGGGACAGAAAAACACCGGGGAGCTGTTTTTT. Translating gives CASSSPGQKNTGELFF.

In this sample, this clone turned up a few times. This chain links TRBV27 with TRBJ2-7; 10 bases map to TRBD1. In germline, CDR1 is MNHEY, CDR2 SMNVEV (reference sequence). The CDR3 runs to 16 residues. V was clipped by 6 bases and J by 5 bases; unmatched bases: 13. CDR3 nucleotides: TGTGCCAGCAGCCGTTCTACCGGGACAGGGGTCCACGAGCAGTACTTC. It codes for CASSRSTGTGVHEQYF.

The CDR3 region is CASSTVSGTGGTEAFF. In DNA, the CDR3 is TGTGCCAGCAGCACAGTCTCCGGGACAGGGGGCACTGAAGCTTTCTTT. J is TRBJ1-1 and V is TRBV6-2 or TRBV6-3, with 11 bases that match TRBD1. The germline gives CDR1 MNHEY, CDR2 SVGEGT. The CDR3 sequence is 16 residues long. The junction had 10 bases not matched to a gene; V was cut back by 6 bases and J by 4 bases.

This chain joins TRBV18 and TRBJ2-1, with 8 nucleotides matching TRBD1. The trim removed 5 bases at V and 4 bases at J, leaving 7 bases unmatched. From germline, CDR1 is KGHSH and CDR2 LQKENI. The CDR3 has 15 amino acids. CDR3 loop: CASSYQGASYNEQFF. In DNA form, the CDR3 reads TGTGCCAGCTCATATCAGGGGGCCTCTTACAATGAGCAGTTCTTC.

This chain uses TRBV9 with TRBJ1-6; no clear D. The CDR3 runs to 11 residues. The ends were cut back, 6 bases at V and 11 bases at J, with 9 bases in the middle. Per the germline V gene, CDR1 is SGDLS and CDR2 is YYNGEE. CDR3 sequence reads: CASTRGTPLHF. Written as DNA, the CDR3 is TGTGCCAGCACCAGAGGGACACCCCTCCACTTT.

The genes are TRBV2 and TRBJ1-5; D call uncertain. V gave up 3 bases and J gave up 3 bases, with 12 bases separating them. Germline V CDR1 and CDR2: SNHLY, FYNNEI. This CDR3 spans 15 amino acids. CDR3 coding DNA: TGTGCCAGCAGTGATTCAGTCAGTTTCAATCAGCCCCAGCATTTT. Translated, it gives CASSDSVSFNQPQHF.

This clone was seen only once. The J gene is TRBJ2-1, the V gene TRBV15; 10 bases align to TRBD1. Trimming removed 5 bases from V and 2 bases from J; junction bases left unmatched: 9. The CDR3 loop spans 17 amino acids. Germline V lookup: CDR1 LNHNV, CDR2 YYDKDF (reference sequence). The CDR3 DNA reads TGTGCCACCAGCTTGCCGGGACAGGGGTTTCCCTACAATGAGCAGTTCTTC. Protein sequence: CATSLPGQGFPYNEQFF.

V is TRBV2 and J is TRBJ1-4, with D possibly matching TRBD1 (6 bases). Trimming shortened V by 6 bases and J by 8 bases, and 13 bases separated the two germline ends. This CDR3 comprises 13 residues. CDR1 SNHLY and CDR2 FYNNEI come from the germline V gene. The CDR3 here is CASSFTGYEKLFF. CDR3 nucleotide sequence: TGTGCCAGCAGCTTTACAGGGTACGAAAAACTGTTTTTT.

V gene TRBV7-9 combines with J gene TRBJ1-3; 7 bases map to TRBD1. Germline trimming cut 4 bases from V and 4 bases from J; bases unmatched to any gene: 4. Germline V lookup: CDR1 SEHNR, CDR2 FQNEAQ (reference sequence). This CDR3 region has 14 residues. The CDR3 DNA reads TGTGCCAGCAGCTATGGGACAGAAGGAAACACCATATATTTT. This sequence encodes CASSYGTEGNTIYF.

The chain joins TRBV7-2 to TRBJ2-3; 10 bases match TRBD2. The junction had 7 bases not matched to a gene; V was cut back by 2 bases and J by 8 bases. From germline, CDR1 is SGHTA and CDR2 FQGNSA. This CDR3 region has 15 residues. The CDR3 sequence: CASSLLSSGRGTQYF. The CDR3 DNA follows: TGTGCCAGCAGCTTATTATCCAGCGGGAGGGGTACGCAGTATTTT.

V is TRBV24-1 and J is TRBJ2-1; 8 nucleotides agree with TRBD2. CDR1 KGHDR and CDR2 SFDVKD come from the germline V gene. This CDR3 contains 16 residues. V dropped 7 bases and J dropped 7; count of bases not matched to a gene: 14. The CDR3 sequence is CATSFLGAGGLNEQFF. CDR3 DNA sequence: TGTGCCACCAGCTTCCTAGGGGCGGGAGGCTTGAATGAGCAGTTCTTC.

The V and J genes are TRBV6-2 or TRBV6-3 and TRBJ2-7; D call uncertain. V was clipped by 5 bases and J by 0 bases, with 5 bases between them. This CDR3 has 12 residues. Germline loops: CDR1 MNHEY, CDR2 SVGEGT. The DNA for the CDR3 is TGTGCCAGCAGTCGTAGCTCCTACGAGCAGTACTTC. Encoded protein: CASSRSSYEQYF.

The chain has TRBV12-5 and TRBJ2-2, with D perhaps matching TRBD2 (6 bases). Germline values: CDR1 LGHNT, CDR2 FRNRAP. This CDR3 has 17 residues. Trimming pared 5 bases from V and 4 bases from J, leaving 20 bases between. DNA for the CDR3: TGTGCTAGTGGTATAGAACTGGACGGGAGCGGCACCGGGGAGCTGTTTTTT. This codes for CASGIELDGSGTGELFF.

V gene TRBV6-5 combines with J gene TRBJ2-1, with a weak D call TRBD1 (5 bases). V was trimmed by 6 bases and J by 7 bases, leaving 10 bases between them. Looked up from germline, CDR1 is MNHEY and CDR2 is SVGAGI. The CDR3 length is 12 residues. CDR3 sequence reads: CASSLKGNEQFF. The DNA of the CDR3 is TGTGCCAGCAGCCTGAAGGGGAATGAGCAGTTCTTC.

The chain has TRBV4-2 and TRBJ2-1; 10 bases match TRBD2. The trim removed 4 bases at V and 0 bases at J, leaving 6 bases unmatched. Germline lookup yields CDR1 LGHNA and CDR2 YNFKEQ. The length of the CDR3 is 17 residues. For the CDR3, the DNA is TGTGCCAGCAGCCCAAGGACTAGCGGCGTCTCCTACAATGAGCAGTTCTTC. Protein sequence: CASSPRTSGVSYNEQFF.

In its sample, this clone was seen once. This chain connects TRBV5-8 to TRBJ2-7; D might be TRBD2 (5 bases). The ends were cut back, 4 bases at V and 2 bases at J, with 13 bases in the middle. This CDR3 is 14 amino acids long. CDR1 SGHTS and CDR2 YDEGEE come from the germline V gene. The CDR3 DNA follows: TGTGCCAGCAGCGACGGGAACTTCGCCTACGAGCAGTACTTC. This codes for CASSDGNFAYEQYF.

This clone was seen only once. CDR3 nucleotide sequence: TGTGCCAGCAGCGACCTGGGCGAGACCCAGTACTTC. It encodes CASSDLGETQYF. The genes are TRBV11-2 and TRBJ2-5; D remains unclear. Germline lookup yields CDR1 SGHAT and CDR2 FQNNGV. The CDR3 has 12 amino acids. V gave up 5 bases and J gave up 5 bases, with 9 bases separating them.

The chain couples TRBV11-3 to TRBJ2-7; TRBD2 aligns across 12 bases. V was clipped by 5 bases and J by 2 bases; unmatched bases: 7. Per the germline V gene, CDR1 is SGHNT and CDR2 is YENEEA. The CDR3 is 16 residues long. CDR3: CASSPQLAGGTYEQYF. The CDR3 DNA follows: TGTGCCAGCAGCCCCCAACTAGCGGGAGGAACCTACGAGCAGTACTTC.

CDR3 residues: CASSFTAVSSYNSPLHF. CDR3 sequence (DNA): TGTGCCAGCAGCTTCACAGCCGTGAGCTCCTATAATTCACCCCTCCACTTT. The V gene is TRBV11-2, the J gene TRBJ1-6; D call uncertain. This CDR3 spans 17 amino acids. Trimming removed 3 bases at V and 0 bases at J, with 12 bases between. In germline, CDR1 is SGHAT, CDR2 FQNNGV.

J is TRBJ2-5 and V is TRBV5-4, with 9 bases fitting TRBD2. The V gene end was trimmed by 3 bases and the J gene end by 5 bases; junction bases not matched to a gene: 8. The CDR3 loop spans 15 amino acids. Germline CDR1 SGHNT, CDR2 YYREEE (reference sequence). The DNA of the CDR3 is TGTGCCAGCAGCTCTTTAGCGGGAGATGAGGAGACCCAGTACTTC. Its protein product is CASSSLAGDEETQYF.

V gene TRBV6-2 or TRBV6-3 combines with J gene TRBJ1-4; possibly TRBD1 for D (5 bases). The CDR3 runs 17 residues. V was pared by 2 bases and J by 0 bases, with 13 bases between. In germline, CDR1 is MNHEY, CDR2 SVGEGT. The CDR3: CASSYASGGATNEKLFF. As DNA, the CDR3 is TGTGCCAGCAGTTACGCCTCCGGGGGTGCAACTAATGAAAAACTGTTTTTT.

The gene calls are TRBV5-8 and TRBJ2-4; 7 positions agree with TRBD2. The length of the CDR3 is 19 residues. Unmatched junction bases numbered 15, after V lost 3 bases and J lost 0 bases. Germline loops: CDR1 SGHTS, CDR2 YDEGEE. The CDR3 sequence: CASSWGWREMERAKNIQYF. The CDR3 DNA is TGTGCCAGCAGCTGGGGGTGGCGGGAGATGGAGAGAGCCAAAAACATTCAGTACTTC.

This chain links TRBV9 with TRBJ1-4; 7 bases line up with TRBD1. The germline V gene has CDR1 SGDLS and CDR2 YYNGEE. The length of the CDR3 is 14 residues. Trimming took 0 bases from V and 10 from J; bases not matched to a gene: 6. The CDR3: CASSVADRVGKLFF. CDR3 coding DNA: TGTGCCAGCAGCGTAGCCGACAGGGTTGGAAAACTGTTTTTT.